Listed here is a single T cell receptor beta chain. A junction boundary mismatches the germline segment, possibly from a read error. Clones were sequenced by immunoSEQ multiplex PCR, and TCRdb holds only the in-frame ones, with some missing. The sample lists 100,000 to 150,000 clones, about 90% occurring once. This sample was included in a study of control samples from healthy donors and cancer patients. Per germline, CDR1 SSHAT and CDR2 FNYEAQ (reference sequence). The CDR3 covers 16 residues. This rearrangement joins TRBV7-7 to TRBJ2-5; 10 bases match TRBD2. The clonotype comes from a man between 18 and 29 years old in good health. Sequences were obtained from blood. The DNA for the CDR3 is TGTGCTAGCAGCTCGACAACAGCGGGAGGGAGGGAGACCCAGTACTTC. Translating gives CASSSTTAGGRETQYF. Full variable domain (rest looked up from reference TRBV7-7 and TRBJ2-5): GAGVSQSPRYKVTKRGQDVTLRCDPISSHATLYWYQQALGQGPEFLTYFNYEAQPDKSGLPSDRFSAERPEGSISTLTIQRTEQRDSAMYRCASSSTTAGGRETQYFGPGTRLLVL.